The following is a T cell receptor (beta chain) sequence with its context. The length of the CDR3 is 13 residues. Trimming pared 5 bases from V and 2 bases from J, leaving 10 bases between. Germline V gene data show CDR1 as LNHDA and CDR2 as SQIVND (reference sequence). The sample is drawn from a study of T cells in Graves' hyperthyroidism and ophthalmopathy. Amplification of TCR beta CDR3 regions used RNA as the template. The TCR CDR3 first-round RT-PCR relied on the HTBI primer set. TCRdb reprocessed the multiplex PCR reads via MiXCR and lists one record per CDR3 protein. Among some 770,000 distinct CDR3 sequences listed, roughly 15% were seen once.

Sequences were obtained from blood. The sequence was collected from a man between 18 and 35 years old with Graves' hyperthyroidism. This chain joins TRBV19 and TRBJ2-7; the D gene could be TRBD1 or TRBD2 (5 bases each). This chain's CDR3 is CASSRGRTYEQYF. The CDR3 DNA is TGTGCCAGTAGTCGGGGCAGGACCTACGAGCAGTACTTC.